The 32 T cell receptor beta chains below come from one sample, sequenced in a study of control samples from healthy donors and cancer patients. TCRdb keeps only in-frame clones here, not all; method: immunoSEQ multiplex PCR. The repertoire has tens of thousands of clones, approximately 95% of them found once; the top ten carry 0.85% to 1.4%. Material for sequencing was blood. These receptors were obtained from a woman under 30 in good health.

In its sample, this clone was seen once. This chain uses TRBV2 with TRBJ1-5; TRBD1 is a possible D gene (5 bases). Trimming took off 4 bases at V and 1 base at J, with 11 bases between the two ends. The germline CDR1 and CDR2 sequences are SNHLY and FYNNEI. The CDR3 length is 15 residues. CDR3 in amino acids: CASSATGGSNQPQHF. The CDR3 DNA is TGTGCCAGCAGTGCAACAGGAGGAAGCAATCAGCCCCAGCATTTT.

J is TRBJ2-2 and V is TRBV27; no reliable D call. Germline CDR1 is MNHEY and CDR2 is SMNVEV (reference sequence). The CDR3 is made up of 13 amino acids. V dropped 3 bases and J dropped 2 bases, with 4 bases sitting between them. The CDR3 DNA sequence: TGTGCCAGCAGTTTTCCTAACACCGGGGAGCTGTTTTTT. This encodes CASSFPNTGELFF.

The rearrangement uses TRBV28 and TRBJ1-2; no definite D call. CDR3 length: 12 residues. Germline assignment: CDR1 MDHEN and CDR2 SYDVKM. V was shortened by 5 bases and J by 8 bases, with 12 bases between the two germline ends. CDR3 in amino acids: CASSAQKEGYTF. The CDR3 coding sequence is TGTGCCAGCAGTGCCCAGAAGGAGGGCTACACCTTC.

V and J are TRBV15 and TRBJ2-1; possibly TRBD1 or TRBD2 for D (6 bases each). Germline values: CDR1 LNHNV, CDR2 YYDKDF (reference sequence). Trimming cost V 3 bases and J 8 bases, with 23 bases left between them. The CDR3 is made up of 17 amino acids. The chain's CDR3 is CATSSTEEGVTVDEQFF. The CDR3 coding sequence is TGTGCCACCAGCAGCACCGAGGAGGGGGTCACCGTCGATGAGCAGTTCTTC. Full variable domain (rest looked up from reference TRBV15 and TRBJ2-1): DAMVIQNPRYQVTQFGKPVTLSCSQTLNHNVMYWYQQKSSQAPKLLFHYYDKDFNNEADTPDNFQSRRPNTSFCFLDIRSPGLGDTAMYLCATSSTEEGVTVDEQFFGPGTRLTVL.

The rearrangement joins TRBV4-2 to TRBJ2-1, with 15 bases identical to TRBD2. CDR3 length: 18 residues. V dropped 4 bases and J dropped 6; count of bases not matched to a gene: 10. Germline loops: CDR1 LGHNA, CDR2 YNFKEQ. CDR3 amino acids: CASSPLGLAGGAINEQFF. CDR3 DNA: TGTGCCAGCAGCCCCCTAGGACTAGCGGGGGGGGCCATCAATGAGCAGTTCTTC.

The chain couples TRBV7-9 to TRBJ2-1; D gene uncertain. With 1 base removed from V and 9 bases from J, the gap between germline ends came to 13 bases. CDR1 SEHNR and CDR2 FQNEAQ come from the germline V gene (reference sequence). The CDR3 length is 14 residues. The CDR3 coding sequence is TGTGCCAGCAGCTTAGGGTCTCCGATCAGTGAGCAGTTCTTC. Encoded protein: CASSLGSPISEQFF.

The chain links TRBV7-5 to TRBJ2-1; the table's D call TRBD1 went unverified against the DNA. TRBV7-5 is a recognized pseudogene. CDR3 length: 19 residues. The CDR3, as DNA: TGTGCCAGAAGCTTAGTCCCCGTCGACAGGTTGAGCTCCTACAATGAGCAGTTCTTC. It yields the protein CARSLVPVDRLSSYNEQFF.

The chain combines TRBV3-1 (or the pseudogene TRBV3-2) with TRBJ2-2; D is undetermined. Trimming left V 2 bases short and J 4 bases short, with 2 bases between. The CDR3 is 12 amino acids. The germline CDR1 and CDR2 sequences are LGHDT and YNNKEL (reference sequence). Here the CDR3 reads CASSQPTGELFF. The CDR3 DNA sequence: TGTGCCAGCAGCCAACCCACCGGGGAGCTGTTTTTT.

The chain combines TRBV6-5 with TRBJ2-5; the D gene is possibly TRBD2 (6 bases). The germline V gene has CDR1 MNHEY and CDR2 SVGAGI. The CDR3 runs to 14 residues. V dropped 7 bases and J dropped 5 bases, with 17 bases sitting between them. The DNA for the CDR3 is TGTGCCAGCAACGGGGGAGGAAAGTGGGAGACCCAGTACTTC. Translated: CASNGGGKWETQYF.

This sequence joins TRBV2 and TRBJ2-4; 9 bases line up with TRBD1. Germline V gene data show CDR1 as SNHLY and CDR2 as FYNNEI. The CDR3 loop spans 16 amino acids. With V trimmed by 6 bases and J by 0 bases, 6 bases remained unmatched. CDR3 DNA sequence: TGTGCCAGCAGCGTACAGGGGGCAGGAGCCAAAAACATTCAGTACTTC. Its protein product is CASSVQGAGAKNIQYF.

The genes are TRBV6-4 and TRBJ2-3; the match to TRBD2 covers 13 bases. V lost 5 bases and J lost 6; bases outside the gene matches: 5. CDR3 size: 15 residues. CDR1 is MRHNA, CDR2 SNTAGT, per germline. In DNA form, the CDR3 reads TGTGCCAGCAGTTCCACTAGCGGGGGGGCCGATACGCAGTATTTT. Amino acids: CASSSTSGGADTQYF.

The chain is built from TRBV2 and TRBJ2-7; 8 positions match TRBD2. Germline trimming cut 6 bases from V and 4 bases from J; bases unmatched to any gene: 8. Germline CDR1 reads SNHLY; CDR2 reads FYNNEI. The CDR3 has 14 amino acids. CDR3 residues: CASSDLGGDYEQYF. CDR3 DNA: TGTGCCAGCAGCGACCTCGGGGGGGATTACGAGCAGTACTTC.

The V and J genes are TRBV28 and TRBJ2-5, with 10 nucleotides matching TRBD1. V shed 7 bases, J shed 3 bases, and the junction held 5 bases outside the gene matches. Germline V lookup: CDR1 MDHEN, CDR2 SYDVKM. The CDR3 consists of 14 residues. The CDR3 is CASNAGTGEETQYF. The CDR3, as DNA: TGTGCCAGCAATGCCGGGACAGGGGAAGAGACCCAGTACTTC.

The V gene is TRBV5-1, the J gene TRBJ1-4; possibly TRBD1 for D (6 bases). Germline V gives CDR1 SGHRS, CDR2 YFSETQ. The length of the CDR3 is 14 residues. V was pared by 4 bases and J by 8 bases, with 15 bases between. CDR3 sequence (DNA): TGCGCCAGCAGCCTGGGGGGGGCGCGCGAAAAACTGTTTTTT. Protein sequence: CASSLGGAREKLFF.

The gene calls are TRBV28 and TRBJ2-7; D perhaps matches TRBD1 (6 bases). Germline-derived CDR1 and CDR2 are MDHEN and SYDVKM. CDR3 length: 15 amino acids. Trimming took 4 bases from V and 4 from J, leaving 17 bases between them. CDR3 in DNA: TGTGCCAGCAGTTCCCAAGATAAAACAGGGTACGAGCAGTACTTC. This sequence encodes CASSSQDKTGYEQYF.

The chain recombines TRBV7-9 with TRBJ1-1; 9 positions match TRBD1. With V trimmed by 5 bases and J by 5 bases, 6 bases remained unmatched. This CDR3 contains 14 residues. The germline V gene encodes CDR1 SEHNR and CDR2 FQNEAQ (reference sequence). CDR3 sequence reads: CASSRTGEGTEAFF. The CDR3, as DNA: TGTGCCAGCAGCCGGACAGGGGAGGGTACTGAAGCTTTCTTT. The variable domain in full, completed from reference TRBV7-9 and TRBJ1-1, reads DTGVSQNPRHKITKRGQNVTFRCDPISEHNRLYWYRQTLGQGPEFLTYFQNEAQLEKSRLLSDRFSAERPKGSFSTLEIQRTEQGDSAMYLCASSRTGEGTEAFFGQGTRLTVV.

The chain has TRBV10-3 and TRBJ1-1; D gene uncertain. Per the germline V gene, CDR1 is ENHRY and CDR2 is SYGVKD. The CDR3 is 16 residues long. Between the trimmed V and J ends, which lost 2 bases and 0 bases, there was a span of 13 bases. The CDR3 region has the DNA TGTGCCATCAGTGAGGCGAGCCGGGCCATGAACACTGAAGCTTTCTTT. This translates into CAISEASRAMNTEAFF.

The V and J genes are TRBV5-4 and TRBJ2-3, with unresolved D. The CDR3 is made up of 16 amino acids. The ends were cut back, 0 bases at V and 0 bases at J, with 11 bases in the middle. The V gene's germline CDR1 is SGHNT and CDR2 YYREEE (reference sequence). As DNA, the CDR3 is TGTGCCAGCAGCTTGGGCTCAAATCCGAGCACAGATACGCAGTATTTT. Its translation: CASSLGSNPSTDTQYF.

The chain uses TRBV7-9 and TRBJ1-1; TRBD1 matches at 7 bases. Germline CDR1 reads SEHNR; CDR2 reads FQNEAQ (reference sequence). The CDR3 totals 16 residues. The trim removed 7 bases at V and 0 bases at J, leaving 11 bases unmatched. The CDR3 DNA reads TGTGCCAGCACCGAACTCGCCGGGACAGTGAACACTGAAGCTTTCTTT. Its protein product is CASTELAGTVNTEAFF.

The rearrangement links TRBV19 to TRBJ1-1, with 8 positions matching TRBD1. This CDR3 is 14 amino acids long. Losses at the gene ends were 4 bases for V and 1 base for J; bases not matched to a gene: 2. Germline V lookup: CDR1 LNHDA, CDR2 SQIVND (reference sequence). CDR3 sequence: CASSTQGANTEAFF. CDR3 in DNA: TGTGCCAGTAGTACTCAGGGGGCGAACACTGAAGCTTTCTTT.

The CDR3 loop reads CASRRDHTIYF. The CDR3, as DNA: TGTGCCAGCAGGCGGGATCACACCATATATTTT. J is TRBJ1-3 and V is TRBV6-5, with no clear D. CDR1 is MNHEY and CDR2 is SVGAGI in the germline V gene. This CDR3 region has 11 residues. Trimming took 6 bases from V and 8 from J, leaving 8 bases between them.

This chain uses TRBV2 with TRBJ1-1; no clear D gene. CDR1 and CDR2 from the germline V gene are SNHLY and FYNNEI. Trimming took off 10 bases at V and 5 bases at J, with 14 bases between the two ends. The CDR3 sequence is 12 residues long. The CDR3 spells CATSLDVTEAFF. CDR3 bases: TGTGCCACCTCCCTCGACGTAACTGAAGCTTTCTTT.

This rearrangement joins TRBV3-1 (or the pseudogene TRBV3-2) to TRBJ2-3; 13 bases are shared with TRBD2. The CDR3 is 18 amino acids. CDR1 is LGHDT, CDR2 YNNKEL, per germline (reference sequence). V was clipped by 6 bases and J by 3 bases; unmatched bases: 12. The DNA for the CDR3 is TGTGCCAGCAGTTCCACTAGCGGGGGGGCCGTTTTTACAGATACGCAGTATTTT. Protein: CASSSTSGGAVFTDTQYF.

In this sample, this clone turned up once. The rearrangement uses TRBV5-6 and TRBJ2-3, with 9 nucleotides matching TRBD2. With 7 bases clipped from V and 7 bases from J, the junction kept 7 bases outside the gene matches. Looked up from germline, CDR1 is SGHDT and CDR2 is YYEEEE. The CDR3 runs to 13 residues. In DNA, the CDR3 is TGTGCCAGCGTGCGGGGGGGCTCAAATACGCAGTATTTT. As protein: CASVRGGSNTQYF.

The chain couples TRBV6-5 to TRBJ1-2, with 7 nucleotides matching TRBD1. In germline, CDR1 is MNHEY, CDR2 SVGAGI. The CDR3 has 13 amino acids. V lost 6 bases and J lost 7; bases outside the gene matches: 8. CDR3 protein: CASRQQGRGGYTF. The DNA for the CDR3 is TGTGCCAGCAGGCAACAGGGGAGGGGTGGCTACACCTTC.

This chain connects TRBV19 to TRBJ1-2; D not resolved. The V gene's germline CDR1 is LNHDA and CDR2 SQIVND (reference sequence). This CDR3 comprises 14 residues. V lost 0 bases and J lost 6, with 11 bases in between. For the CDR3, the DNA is TGTGCCAGTAGTATAGAGTGGGCGGCTGATGGCTACACCTTC. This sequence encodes CASSIEWAADGYTF.

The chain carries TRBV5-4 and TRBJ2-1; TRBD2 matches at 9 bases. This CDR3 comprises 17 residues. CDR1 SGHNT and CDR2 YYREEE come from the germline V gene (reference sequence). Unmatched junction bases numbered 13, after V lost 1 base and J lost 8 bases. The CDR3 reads CASSLISLAGTSDEQFF. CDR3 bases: TGTGCCAGCAGCTTGATTAGTCTAGCGGGGACGTCCGATGAGCAGTTCTTC.

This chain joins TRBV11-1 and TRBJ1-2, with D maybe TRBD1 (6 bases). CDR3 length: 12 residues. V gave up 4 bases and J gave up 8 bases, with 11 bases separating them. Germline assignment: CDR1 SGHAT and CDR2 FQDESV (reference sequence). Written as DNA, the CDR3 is TGTGCCAGCAGCTCATACAGGGTCGGCTACACCTTC. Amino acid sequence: CASSSYRVGYTF. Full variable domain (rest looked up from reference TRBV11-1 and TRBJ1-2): EAEVAQSPRYKITEKSQAVAFWCDPISGHATLYWYRQILGQGPELLVQFQDESVVDDSQLPKDRFSAERLKGVDSTLKIQPAELGDSAMYLCASSSYRVGYTFGSGTRLTVV.

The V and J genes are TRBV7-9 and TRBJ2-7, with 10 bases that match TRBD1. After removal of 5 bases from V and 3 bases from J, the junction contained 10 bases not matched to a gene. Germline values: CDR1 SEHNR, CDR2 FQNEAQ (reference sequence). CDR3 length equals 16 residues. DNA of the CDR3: TGTGCCAGCAGCAACCCCACCGGGACAGGGGACTACGAGCAGTACTTC. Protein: CASSNPTGTGDYEQYF.

The CDR3 DNA follows: TGTGCCTGGAGTGTACGGACAGGGGGGCCTGAAGCTTTCTTT. Protein sequence: CAWSVRTGGPEAFF. The chain carries TRBV30 and TRBJ1-1; TRBD1 agrees at 10 bases. Germline lookup yields CDR1 GTSNPN and CDR2 SVGIG (reference sequence). The CDR3 spans 14 residues. J gave up 6 bases and V 0 bases, and 4 bases lay outside the gene matches.

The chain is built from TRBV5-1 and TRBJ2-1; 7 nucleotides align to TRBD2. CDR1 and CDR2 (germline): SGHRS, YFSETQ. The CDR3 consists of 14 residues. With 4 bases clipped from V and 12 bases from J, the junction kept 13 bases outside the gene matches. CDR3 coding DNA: TGCGCCAGCAGCCGACAAATGACTAGCATTTCGCAGTTCTTC. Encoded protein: CASSRQMTSISQFF.

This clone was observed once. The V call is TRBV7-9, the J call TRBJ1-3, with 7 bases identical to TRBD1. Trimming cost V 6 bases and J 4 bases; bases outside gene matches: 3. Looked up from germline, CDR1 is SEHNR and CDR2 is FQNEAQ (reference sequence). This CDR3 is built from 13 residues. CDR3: CASRDRAGNTIYF. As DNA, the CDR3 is TGTGCCAGCAGAGACAGGGCGGGAAACACCATATATTTT.